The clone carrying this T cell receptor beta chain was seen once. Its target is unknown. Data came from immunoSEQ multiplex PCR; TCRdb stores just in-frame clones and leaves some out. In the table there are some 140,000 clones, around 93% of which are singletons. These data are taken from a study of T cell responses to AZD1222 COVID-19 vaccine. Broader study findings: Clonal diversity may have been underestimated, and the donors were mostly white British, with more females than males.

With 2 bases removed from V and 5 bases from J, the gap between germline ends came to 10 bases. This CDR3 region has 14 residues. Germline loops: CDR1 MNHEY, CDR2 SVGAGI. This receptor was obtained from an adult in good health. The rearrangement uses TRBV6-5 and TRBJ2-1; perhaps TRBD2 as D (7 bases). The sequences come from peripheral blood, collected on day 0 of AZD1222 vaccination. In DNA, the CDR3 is TGTGCCAGCAGTTACCGGGGGGCTGACAATGAGCAGTTCTTC. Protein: CASSYRGADNEQFF.